This T cell receptor beta chain stems from a study of blood T cell repertoires in COVID-19. Overall study: Donors in the United States, Italy and Spain gave samples during acute or convalescent COVID-19. PBMCs, B-cell-depleted T cells, or T cells provided the cDNA or gDNA that made up the material.

Per the study methods: Using reference gene primer amplification, nucleated cell counts were estimated. Measured with immunoSEQ multiplex PCR; TCRdb has only the in-frame clones, and not every one. V and J calls and clone size follow that table, whereas D and trimming were derived from the DNA. The sample consists of about 210,000 clones, 80% to 90% of them appearing once. Concerning this clone: Other nucleotide sequences in the sample specify the same CDR3.

Sequenced sample: peripheral blood. The clonotype comes from a man aged 18-30 years with active or convalescent COVID-19.

CDR3 sequence: CASSPDRANTEAFF. The CDR3 DNA follows: TGTGCCAGCTCACCGGACAGGGCCAATACTGAAGCTTTCTTT. This rearrangement joins TRBV18 to TRBJ1-1; 8 bases fit TRBD1. The CDR3 has 14 amino acids. V lost 3 bases and J lost 5; bases outside the gene matches: 5. CDR1 is KGHSH and CDR2 is LQKENI in the germline V gene. The full variable domain, its missing parts supplied by reference TRBV18 and TRBJ1-1, is NAGVMQNPRHLVRRRGQEARLRCSPMKGHSHVYWYRQLPEEGLKFMVYLQKENIIDESGMPKERFSAEFPKEGPSILRIQQVVRGDSAAYFCASSPDRANTEAFFGQGTRLTVV.